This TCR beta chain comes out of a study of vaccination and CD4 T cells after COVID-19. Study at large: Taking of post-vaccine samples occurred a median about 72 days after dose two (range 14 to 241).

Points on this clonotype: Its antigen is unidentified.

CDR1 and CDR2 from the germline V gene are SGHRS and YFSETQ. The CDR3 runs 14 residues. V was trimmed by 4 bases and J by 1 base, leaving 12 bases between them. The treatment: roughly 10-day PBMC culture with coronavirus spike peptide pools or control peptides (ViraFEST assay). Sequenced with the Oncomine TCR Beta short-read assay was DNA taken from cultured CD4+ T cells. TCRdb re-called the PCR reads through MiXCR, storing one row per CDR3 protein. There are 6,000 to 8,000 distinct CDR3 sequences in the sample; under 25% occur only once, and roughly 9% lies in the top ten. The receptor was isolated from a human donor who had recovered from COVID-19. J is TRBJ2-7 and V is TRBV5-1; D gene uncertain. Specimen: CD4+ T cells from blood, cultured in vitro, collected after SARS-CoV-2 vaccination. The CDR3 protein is CASSPRVESYEQYF. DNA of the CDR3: TGCGCCAGCAGCCCCCGCGTGGAATCCTACGAGCAGTACTTC. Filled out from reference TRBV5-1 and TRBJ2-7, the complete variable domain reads KAGVTQTPRYLIKTRGQQVTLSCSPISGHRSVSWYQQTPGQGLQFLFEYFSETQRNKGNFPGRFSGRQFSNSRSEMNVSTLELGDSALYLCASSPRVESYEQYFGPGTRLTVT.